This TCR beta chain was identified in a study of blood T cell repertoires in COVID-19. Background on the study: Researchers got acute and convalescent COVID-19 samples from the United States, Italy and Spain.

Some clones are missing from TCRdb's copy, which holds only in-frame ones; the method was immunoSEQ multiplex PCR. The repertoire has tens of thousands of clones, 65% to 85% of them found once; the top ten carry roughly 4.5%. V lost 5 bases to trimming and J lost 6 bases, with 23 bases between them. The CDR3 length is 16 residues. CDR1 and CDR2 (germline): SGHRS, YFSETQ. The sequence derives from a woman aged 55-75 years with acute or convalescent COVID-19. This chain links TRBV5-1 with TRBJ1-2; perhaps TRBD1 as D (6 bases). Sequenced: peripheral blood. The CDR3 here is CASRPTDLGALHGYTF. CDR3 sequence (DNA): TGCGCCAGCAGACCCACAGATTTGGGGGCCTTGCATGGCTACACCTTC. The full variable domain, with the rest looked up from reference TRBV5-1 and TRBJ1-2, is KAGVTQTPRYLIKTRGQQVTLSCSPISGHRSVSWYQQTPGQGLQFLFEYFSETQRNKGNFPGRFSGRQFSNSRSEMNVSTLELGDSALYLCASRPTDLGALHGYTFGSGTRLTVV.